This TCR beta chain was documented in a study of siplizumab effects on memory and regulatory T cells. This CDR3 is 12 amino acids long. CDR1 is SNHLY, CDR2 FYNNEI, per germline. V lost 6 bases and J 7 bases, leaving 11 bases between the germline ends. Libraries were prepared by immunoSEQ multiplex PCR; TCRdb keeps only in-frame clonotypes and omits some of them. This table holds about 100,000 clones, about 90% found once. This TCR was recovered from a human donor in good health. Source material: non-Treg CD4+ T cells sorted from blood. This sequence joins TRBV2 and TRBJ2-3; D call uncertain. The CDR3 spells CASRRTVHTQYF. The DNA of the CDR3 is TGTGCCAGCAGGCGGACCGTTCATACGCAGTATTTT. Based on the CDR3 plus reference TRBV2 and TRBJ2-3, the full variable domain is EPEVTQTPSHQVTQMGQEVILRCVPISNHLYFYWYRQILGQKVEFLVSFYNNEISEKSEIFDDQFSVERPDGSNFTLKIRSTKLEDSAMYFCASRRTVHTQYFGPGTRLTVL.